The TCR beta chain under discussion was sequenced for a study of control samples from healthy donors and cancer patients. The protocol was immunoSEQ multiplex PCR, while the TCRdb copy is restricted to in-frame clones and leaves out a portion. In the table there are 90,000 to 150,000 clones, 85% to 90% of which are singletons. Trimming pared 3 bases from V and 2 bases from J, leaving 8 bases between. Germline V CDR1 and CDR2: SGHNT, YENEEA. The CDR3 extends over 14 amino acids. Sequenced: blood. The clonotype was recovered from a man younger than 40 in good health. The chain joins TRBV11-3 to TRBJ2-4, with D maybe TRBD1 (5 bases). CDR3 nucleotides: TGTGCCAGCAGCTTTACAGGCCCCAAAAACATTCAGTACTTC. Protein sequence: CASSFTGPKNIQYF.